The following is a TCR beta chain sequence with its context. From the RT-PCR reads, TCRdb called clonotypes with MiXCR, one entry per CDR3 protein. The table has about 400,000 distinct CDR3 sequences, under 20% seen once. This sample was taken from a study of patients and donors after allogeneic stem cell transplantation. Germline V lookup: CDR1 SNHLY, CDR2 FYNNEI. This CDR3 contains 13 residues. The V and J ends lost 6 bases and 3 bases respectively, with 9 bases between them. The chain is built from TRBV2 and TRBJ1-5; D not certain. This receptor was obtained from a human donor who was either an allogeneic HSCT recipient or a stem cell or donor lymphocyte infusion donor (not recorded which). It is not recorded whose cells these are; they may come from a transplant donor. The sample consisted of blood, either unsorted or a sorted T cell fraction (not recorded which). As DNA, the CDR3 is TGTGCCAGCAGAGGAAGTTTCAATCAGCCCCAGCATTTT. Translated, it gives CASRGSFNQPQHF.